This entry concerns a single TCR beta chain. Regarding time point: sample taken at primary tumor resection. Sequencing covered unsorted whole RNA taken from tumor, nontumor lung or frozen PBMC. Every individual TCR cDNA molecule carried its own unique molecular identifier, which allowed correction of PCR and sequencing errors. TCRdb called the 5' RACE reads again in MiXCR, with one record for every CDR3 protein. The data contain around 63,000 distinct CDR3 sequences, around 8.4% of them singletons. This entry comes from a study of spatial heterogeneity in lung cancer. The germline V gene encodes CDR1 SGHDN and CDR2 FVKESK. The CDR3 extends over 15 amino acids. V was trimmed by 6 bases and J by 3 bases, leaving 17 bases between them.

This material consisted of PBMCs, taken at surgery. This receptor was obtained from a female donor with early-stage non-small cell lung cancer. The chain links TRBV14 to TRBJ1-1, with a weak D call TRBD1 (6 bases). CDR3 loop: CASRRAGGRHTEAFF. The CDR3 DNA reads as TGTGCCAGCAGAAGAGCGGGGGGCCGGCACACTGAAGCTTTCTTT. Based on the CDR3 plus reference TRBV14 and TRBJ1-1, the full variable domain is EAGVTQFPSHSVIEKGQTVTLRCDPISGHDNLYWYRRVMGKEIKFLLHFVKESKQDESGMPNNRFLAERTGGTYSTLKVQPAELEDSGVYFCASRRAGGRHTEAFFGQGTRLTVV.